This entry describes one T cell receptor (beta chain). The antigen remains undetermined. As for time point: recipient sample about 28 days before transplant, after cytoreduction. Samples: about 28 days before transplant, then days 30, 100 and 180 after. The sample belongs to a study of T cell clonotyping in hematopoietic cell transplantation. General study results and limits: Cells were unsorted, so CD4 and CD8 contributions were not separated. Recipient TCR diversity dropped after transplant; expanded clonotypes rose from day 30 to 180.

Trimming removed 5 bases at V and 0 bases at J, with 13 bases between. This CDR3 has 15 residues. The germline V gene has CDR1 MNHEY and CDR2 SVGAGI. Using immunoSEQ multiplex PCR, the repertoire was profiled, and TCRdb retains in-frame clones only, with some absent. The sample yields some 10,000 clones, around 87% seen once. The gene calls are TRBV6-5 and TRBJ1-2; unclear D gene. The sequence was collected from a woman in her 50s with chronic myeloid leukemia. Some clones in this sample may be carry-over from other donors' samples. This sample comprised peripheral blood mononuclear cells, obtained before stem cell transplant. The CDR3 DNA is TGTGCCAGCAGTGTCAGTTGGCCAGCTAACTATGGCTACACCTTC. Residues: CASSVSWPANYGYTF.